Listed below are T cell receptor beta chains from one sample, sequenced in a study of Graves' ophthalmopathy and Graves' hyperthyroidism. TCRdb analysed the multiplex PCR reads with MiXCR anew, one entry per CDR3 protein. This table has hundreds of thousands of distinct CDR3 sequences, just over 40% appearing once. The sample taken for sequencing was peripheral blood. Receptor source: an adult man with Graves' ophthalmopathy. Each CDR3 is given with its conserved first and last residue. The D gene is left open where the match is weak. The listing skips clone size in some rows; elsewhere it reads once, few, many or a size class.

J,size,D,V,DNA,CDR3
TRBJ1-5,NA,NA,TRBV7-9,TGCGCCAGCAGCCAAGATTATCCGGGCAGCAATCAGCCCCAGCATTTT,CASSQDYPGSNQPQHF
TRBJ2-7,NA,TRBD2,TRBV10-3,TGTGCCATCAGTTATAGCGGGACGGCCTACGAGCAGTACTTC,CAISYSGTAYEQYF
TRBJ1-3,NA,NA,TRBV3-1,TGTGCCAGCAGCCAATCGGGCGGGGGTGGAAACACCATATATTTT,CASSQSGGGGNTIYF
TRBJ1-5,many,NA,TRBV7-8,TGTGCCAGCAGCTTAGCGGTTGTGGGGAATCAGCCCCAGCATTTT,CASSLAVVGNQPQHF
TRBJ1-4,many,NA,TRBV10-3,TGTGCCATCAGTGAGTCGACAGGACAAGGGGGAAAACTGTTTTTT,CAISESTGQGGKLFF
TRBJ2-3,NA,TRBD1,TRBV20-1,TGCAGTGCGGCCCAGGGCGGCCCAGGGGGTACGCAGTATTTT,CSAAQGGPGGTQYF
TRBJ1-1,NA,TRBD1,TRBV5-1,TGCGCCAGCAGCCAAGGGGGACAGGGAGCTTTCTTT,CASSQGGQGAFF
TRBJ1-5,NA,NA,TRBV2,TGTGCCAGCTCACCATTTGGGGCCAATCAGCCCCAGCATTTT,CASSPFGANQPQHF
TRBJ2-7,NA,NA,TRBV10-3,TGTGCCATCAGTGGGGACGGATACTTC,CAISGDGYF
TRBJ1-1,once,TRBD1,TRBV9,TGTGCCAGCAGCGTGGGGGACAGGGGGAGAGCTTTCTTT,CASSVGDRGRAFF
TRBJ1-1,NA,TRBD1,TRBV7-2,TGTGCCAGCACCAGGACAGGGGAGGACACTGAAGCTTTCTTT,CASTRTGEDTEAFF
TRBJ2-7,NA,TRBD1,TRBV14,TGTGCCAGCAGCCAAGTTGGGACAGCGTTCCACGAGCAGTACTTC,CASSQVGTAFHEQYF
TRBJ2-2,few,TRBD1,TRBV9,TGTGCCAGCAGCGTAGGGGCAGGGGGCGGTGGCATCACCGGGGAGCTGTTTTTT,CASSVGAGGGGITGELFF
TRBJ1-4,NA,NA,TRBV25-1,TGTGCCAGCAGCCAGGTCGGGGGGCGAGTTGAAAAACTGTTTTTT,CASSQVGGRVEKLFF
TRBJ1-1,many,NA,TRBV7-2,TGTGCCAGCAGCTTCCGGACGTTCGGGGCGGGATTGAACACTGAAGCTTTCTTT,CASSFRTFGAGLNTEAFF
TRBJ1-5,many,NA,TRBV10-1,TGCGCCACCCGACGATCGCCCCAGCATTTT,CATRRSPQHF
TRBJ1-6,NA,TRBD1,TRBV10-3,TGTGCCATCAGTGAGTCGACAGGGGGGGATTCACCCCTCCACTTT,CAISESTGGDSPLHF
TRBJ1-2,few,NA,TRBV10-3,TGTGCCAGCAGTTACTTGGGGGAAGGCTACACCTTC,CASSYLGEGYTF
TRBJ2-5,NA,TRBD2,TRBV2,TGTGCCACCCGACTAGCGGGAGAAGAGACCCAGTACTTC,CATRLAGEETQYF
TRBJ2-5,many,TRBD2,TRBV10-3,TGTGCCATCAGTGAGTCCGGCGGACTAGCGGGAGGGCCGGAGACCCAGTACTTC,CAISESGGLAGGPETQYF
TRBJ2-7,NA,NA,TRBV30,TGTGCCTGGAGTCTAAGGCGAATGCCCTACGAGCAGTACTTC,CAWSLRRMPYEQYF
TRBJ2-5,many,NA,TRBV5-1,TGCGCCAGCCGCGGGACACCCGAAGAGACCCAGTACTTC,CASRGTPEETQYF
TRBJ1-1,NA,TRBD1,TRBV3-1,TGTGCCAGCAGCCAGGGGGACAGCATGAACACTGAAGCTTTCTTT,CASSQGDSMNTEAFF
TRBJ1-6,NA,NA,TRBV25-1,TGTGCCAGCCAGGGGAGATGGTCCTATAATTCACCCCTCCACTTT,CASQGRWSYNSPLHF
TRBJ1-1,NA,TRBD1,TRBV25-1,TGTGCCAGCAGCGGCCCTCACCGGGACAGGGGATCGAACACTGAAGCTTTCTTT,CASSGPHRDRGSNTEAFF
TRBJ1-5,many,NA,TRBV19,TGTGCCAGTAGCCAACACGGAACTAATCAGCCCCAGCATTTT,CASSQHGTNQPQHF
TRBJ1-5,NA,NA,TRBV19,TGTGCCAGCAGCCAAGAATCGGTCAATCAGCCCCAGCATTTT,CASSQESVNQPQHF